The rows below give T cell receptor beta chains drawn from one sample of a study of cytomegalovirus exposure and HLA in healthy donors. Measured with immunoSEQ multiplex PCR; TCRdb has only the in-frame clones, and not every one. The top ten clones hold about 15% of a sample with 80,000 to 100,000 clones, 63% of them seen once. Sequenced input: PBMCs. All receptors derive from a woman aged 40 to 50 in good health and CMV-seropositive. Each CDR3 is given with its conserved first and last residue.

V	J	CDR3
TRBV6-5	TRBJ2-7	CARQGARDIEQYF
TRBV6-1	TRBJ1-2	CASSEGGGGPINYGYTF
TRBV7-8	TRBJ2-7	CASSLEPGTYEQYF
TRBV20-1	TRBJ1-2	CSAGDREGTF
TRBV20-1	TRBJ2-5	CSVAARETQYF
TRBV29-1	TRBJ2-1	CSVGQLSYNEQFF
TRBV28	TRBJ2-7	CASKPAADSIIF
TRBV28	TRBJ1-2	CASSSTRQGPGYTF
TRBV10-3	TRBJ1-2	CAIRNPGQGAHHYGYTF
TRBV28	TRBJ1-2	CASSPLNYGYTF
TRBV28	TRBJ1-5	CASRSLNSNQPQHF
TRBV10-3	TRBJ1-1	CATNRVRDTEAFF
TRBV19	TRBJ1-5	CASSPRGSHQPQHF
TRBV14	TRBJ1-1	CASSFRDRVITEAFF
TRBV11-2	TRBJ2-1	CASSLPTPNNEQFF
TRBV9	TRBJ1-3	CASSVEQGFSGNTIYF
TRBV28	NA	CASSRGQGPPYEQYF
TRBV9	TRBJ2-7	CASSVDQGYEQYF
TRBV5-6	TRBJ2-2	CASSLGPTHLARGSGELFF
TRBV20-1	TRBJ2-7	CSPSRAYEQYF
TRBV2	TRBJ1-4	CASREVLGKLFF
TRBV28	TRBJ1-5	CASSPGSLDQPQHF
TRBV5-1	TRBJ1-1	CASSSGQTERNTEAFF
TRBV7-9	TRBJ1-2	CASSRGDRIGGYTF
TRBV4-3	TRBJ2-1	CASSQESAGGDEQFF
TRBV25-1	TRBJ2-1	CASSGKDRGHLNEQFF
TRBV2	TRBJ2-2	CAIARDRASGELFF
TRBV5-1	TRBJ1-5	CASSLGTGSQPQHF
TRBV29-1	TRBJ2-1	CSVSRTAPGEQFF
TRBV19	TRBJ1-5	CASSSDREYQPQHF
TRBV6-1	TRBJ2-7	CASSELADSSYEQYF
TRBV7-2	TRBJ1-1	CASNHLDRGAEAFF
TRBV7-2	TRBJ2-2	CASSPRWSGRTGELFF
TRBV5-1	TRBJ1-3	CASSPVPGQGVSGNTIYF
TRBV28	TRBJ2-7	CASKGPGTWSSYEQYF
TRBV5-1	TRBJ2-1	CASSLLSADNEQFF
TRBV27	TRBJ2-1	CASSLKSHNEQFF
TRBV27	TRBJ1-5	CASRTTGEFQPQHF
TRBV5-1	TRBJ2-2	CASSYTIAGDRTGELFF
TRBV6-5	TRBJ2-1	CASSYFGTSGLYRQFF
TRBV6-6	TRBJ2-7	CASSSGQGMTYEQYF
TRBV25-1	NA	CASSESQGRVNNEQYF
TRBV27	TRBJ2-1	CASSLFGSGGGQFF
TRBV6-1	TRBJ2-1	CASSKMTSGDNEQFF
TRBV11-3	TRBJ2-2	CASSLVAQGGTGELFF
TRBV5-4	TRBJ1-1	CASSRGTKANTEAFF
TRBV5-4	TRBJ2-2	CASSTTSGRAGGELFF
TRBV11-1	TRBJ2-7	CASTEGLAGYEQYF
TRBV27	TRBJ2-1	CASRQGSSYNEQFF
TRBV18	TRBJ2-1	CASSPYSLAGNYNEQFF
TRBV5-6	TRBJ1-1	CASSLGRGREAFF
TRBV28	TRBJ2-7	CASAPGHFLPSSYEQYF
TRBV28	TRBJ1-1	CASLPWTGRGTEAFF
TRBV18	TRBJ1-1	CASSLGENTEAFF